The present T cell receptor (beta chain) was sequenced within a study of T cell responses to AZD1222 COVID-19 vaccine. Study results and limitations: Clonal diversity was possibly underestimated, and the donors were mostly white British, with more females. Just 5 to 7 AZD1222 recipients tested seropositive at baseline. Reports indicate that nearly half of spike-specific TCRs are directed at unmutated variant regions.

This CDR3 has 15 amino acids. V gave up 4 bases and J gave up 4 bases; unmatched junction bases: 7. Germline V gene data show CDR1 as SGHNT and CDR2 as YENEEA. Worth noting for this clone: The antigen remains unidentified.

TCRdb's table, derived via immunoSEQ multiplex PCR, lists solely in-frame clones and lacks some. Here the sample spans 150,000 to 170,000 clones, approximately 87% being singletons. The TCR was taken from an adult in good health. This chain joins TRBV11-3 and TRBJ2-1, with 7 bases identical to TRBD2. This specimen was peripheral blood, taken on day 0 of MenACWY control vaccination. The CDR3 sequence: CASSWGGSGYNEQFF. The CDR3 coding sequence is TGTGCCAGCAGCTGGGGCGGGAGTGGTTACAATGAGCAGTTCTTC.